The source of this T cell receptor (beta chain) is a study of technical replicates of blood from several donors. Produced via immunoSEQ multiplex PCR; TCRdb's table is partial and in-frame only. The sample carries about 100,000 clones, nearly 97% recorded once. This CDR3 spans 16 amino acids. The V segment lost 6 bases and the J segment 6 bases; nucleotides outside the gene matches: 9. The germline gives CDR1 MDHEN, CDR2 SYDVKM. The sample holds one count of this clone. This receptor was taken from a human donor in good health. Sequenced sample: T cells isolated from PBMCs. J is TRBJ2-4 and V is TRBV28, with TRBD2 matching over 12 bases. This CDR3 reads CASRPTSGRWRNIQYF. For the CDR3, the DNA is TGTGCCAGCAGACCGACTAGCGGGAGATGGAGAAACATTCAGTACTTC.